This T cell receptor beta chain was identified during a study of cytomegalovirus exposure and HLA in healthy donors. The study ran its PCR with 60 Vbeta and 13 Jbeta primers. Only in-frame clones appear in the TCRdb table, and some are missing; sequencing was by immunoSEQ multiplex PCR. The data show more than 85,000 clones, roughly 80% seen once. Trimming stripped 4 bases from V and 5 bases from J, with 17 bases between. The CDR3 is 15 amino acids. Germline CDR1 MDHEN, CDR2 SYDVKM. The source is a woman under 40 in good health and CMV-seronegative. The chain joins TRBV28 to TRBJ2-5; a possible D gene is TRBD1 (6 bases). The sample taken for sequencing was PBMCs. The CDR3 nucleotides read TGTGCCAGCAGTTCTCGACAGGCAAAGTGGGAGACCCAGTACTTC. It encodes CASSSRQAKWETQYF.